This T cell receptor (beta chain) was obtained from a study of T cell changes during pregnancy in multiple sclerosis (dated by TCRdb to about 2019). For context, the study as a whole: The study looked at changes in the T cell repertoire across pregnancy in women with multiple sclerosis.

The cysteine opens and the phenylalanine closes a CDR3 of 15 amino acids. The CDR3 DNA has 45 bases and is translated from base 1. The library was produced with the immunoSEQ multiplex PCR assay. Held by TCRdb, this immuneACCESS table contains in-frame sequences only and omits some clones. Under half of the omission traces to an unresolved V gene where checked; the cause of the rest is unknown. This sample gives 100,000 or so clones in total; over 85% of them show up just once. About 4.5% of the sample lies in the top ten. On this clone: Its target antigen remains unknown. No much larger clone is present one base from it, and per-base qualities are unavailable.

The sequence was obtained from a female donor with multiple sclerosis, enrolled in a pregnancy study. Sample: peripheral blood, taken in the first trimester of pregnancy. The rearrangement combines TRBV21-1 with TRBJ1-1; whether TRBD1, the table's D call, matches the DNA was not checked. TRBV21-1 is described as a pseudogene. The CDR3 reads CASSKMNGTITEAFF. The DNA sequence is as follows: TGTGCCAGCAGCAAAATGAATGGGACAATCACTGAAGCTTTCTTT.